These 5 T cell receptor beta chains came from one sample sequenced in a study of molecular identifiers for immune sequencing clone quantification. TCRdb re-called the PCR reads with MiXCR, one entry per CDR3 protein. The sample lists 550,000 to 750,000 distinct CDR3 sequences; about 20% were seen once. Sample: naive CD8+ T cells from blood, with Jurkat cell RNA spiked in. The subset: FACS-sorted CD8+CD4-CCR7+CD45RA+ naive T cells. The receptor source for this set is a human donor in good health. Some libraries in this study had Jurkat cell RNA spiked in.

This clonotype occurred many times. The chain links TRBV4-2 to TRBJ2-3, with 9 nucleotides matching TRBD2. The CDR3 is 15 residues long. Germline V gene sequence: CDR1 LGHNA, CDR2 YNFKEQ. V trimming: 7 bases; J trimming: 4 bases; junction bases outside the gene matches: 9. This CDR3 reads CASTPIAGVPDTQYF. In DNA, the CDR3 is TGTGCCAGCACGCCAATAGCGGGAGTGCCAGATACGCAGTATTTT.

This clonotype has at least ten counts. The rearrangement joins TRBV27 to TRBJ2-7; TRBD1 is a possible D gene (6 bases). Germline V gives CDR1 MNHEY, CDR2 SMNVEV (reference sequence). Trimming left V 5 bases short and J 0 bases short, with 11 bases between. CDR3 length: 14 amino acids. The CDR3 loop is CASSQSTGSYEQYF. The CDR3 region has the DNA TGTGCCAGCAGTCAATCGACAGGCTCCTACGAGCAGTACTTC.

This clonotype was recorded a few times. This chain links TRBV2 with TRBJ2-3, with a weak D call TRBD2 (6 bases). Germline V lookup: CDR1 SNHLY, CDR2 FYNNEI. This CDR3 comprises 15 residues. The V gene lost 3 bases and the J gene lost 6 bases, with 16 bases spanning the gap. The chain's CDR3 is CASSDGGMVLDTQYF. CDR3 in DNA: TGTGCCAGCAGTGATGGCGGGATGGTATTGGATACGCAGTATTTT. Full variable domain (outside the CDR3, taken from reference TRBV2 and TRBJ2-3): EPEVTQTPSHQVTQMGQEVILRCVPISNHLYFYWYRQILGQKVEFLVSFYNNEISEKSEIFDDQFSVERPDGSNFTLKIRSTKLEDSAMYFCASSDGGMVLDTQYFGPGTRLTVL.

This clonotype was recorded at least ten times. The chain links TRBV6-1 to TRBJ2-3; TRBD2 might be the D (6 bases). V lost 7 bases and J 2 bases, leaving 10 bases between the germline ends. Germline lookup yields CDR1 MNHNS and CDR2 SASEGT. The CDR3 contains 13 residues. Here the CDR3 DNA reads TGTGCCAGCACGGAGCGGGTCACAGATACGCAGTATTTT. Residues: CASTERVTDTQYF.

This clonotype was counted many times. The rearrangement links TRBV7-9 to TRBJ1-5; D is ambiguous. Germline-derived CDR1 and CDR2 are SEHNR and FQNEAQ (reference sequence). This CDR3 is 13 amino acids long. The ends were cut back, 5 bases at V and 6 bases at J, with 11 bases in the middle. The CDR3 nucleotides are TGTGCCAGCAGCATGACTGAGGGTCAGCCCCAGCATTTT. Amino acid sequence: CASSMTEGQPQHF.